This T cell receptor (beta chain) was observed in a study of cytomegalovirus exposure and HLA in healthy donors. Study-level points and caveats: In a later analysis, TCR beta V- and J-gene trimming was associated with a missense DCLRE1C variant. It was shown in a later analysis that HLA-associated TCR beta chains were more clonally expanded than other, equally common chains.

Details on this clone: What it recognizes is unknown.

In the PCR, 60 Vbeta and 13 Jbeta primers were used. The protocol was immunoSEQ multiplex PCR, while the TCRdb copy is restricted to in-frame clones and leaves out a portion. The repertoire consists of about 300,000 clones, with just over 85% occurring once and the leading ten covering roughly 4%. This CDR3 has 14 residues. Per germline, CDR1 SGHNT and CDR2 YYREEE (reference sequence). The ends were cut back, 3 bases at V and 5 bases at J, with 12 bases in the middle. This TCR was sampled from a man aged 35 to 55 in good health and CMV-seropositive. Sequencing used PBMCs. The genes are TRBV5-4 and TRBJ1-5; no firm D call. The DNA of the CDR3 is TGTGCCAGCAGCTCCGCCGGGAAAGATCAGCCCCAGCATTTT. Its translation is CASSSAGKDQPQHF.